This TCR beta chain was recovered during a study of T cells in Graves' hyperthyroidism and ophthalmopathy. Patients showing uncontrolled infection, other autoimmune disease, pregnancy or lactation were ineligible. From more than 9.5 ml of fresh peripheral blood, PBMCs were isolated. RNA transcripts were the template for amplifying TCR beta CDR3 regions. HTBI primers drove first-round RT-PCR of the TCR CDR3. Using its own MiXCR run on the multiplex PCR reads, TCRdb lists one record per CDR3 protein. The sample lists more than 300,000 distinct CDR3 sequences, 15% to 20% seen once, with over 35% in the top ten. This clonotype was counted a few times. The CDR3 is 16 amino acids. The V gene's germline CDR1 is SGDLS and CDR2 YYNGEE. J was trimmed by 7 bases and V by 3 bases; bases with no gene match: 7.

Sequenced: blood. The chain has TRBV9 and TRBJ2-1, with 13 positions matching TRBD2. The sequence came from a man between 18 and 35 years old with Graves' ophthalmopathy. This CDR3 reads CASSETGTSGENEQFF. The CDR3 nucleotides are TGTGCCAGCAGCGAAACCGGGACTAGCGGGGAAAATGAGCAGTTCTTC.